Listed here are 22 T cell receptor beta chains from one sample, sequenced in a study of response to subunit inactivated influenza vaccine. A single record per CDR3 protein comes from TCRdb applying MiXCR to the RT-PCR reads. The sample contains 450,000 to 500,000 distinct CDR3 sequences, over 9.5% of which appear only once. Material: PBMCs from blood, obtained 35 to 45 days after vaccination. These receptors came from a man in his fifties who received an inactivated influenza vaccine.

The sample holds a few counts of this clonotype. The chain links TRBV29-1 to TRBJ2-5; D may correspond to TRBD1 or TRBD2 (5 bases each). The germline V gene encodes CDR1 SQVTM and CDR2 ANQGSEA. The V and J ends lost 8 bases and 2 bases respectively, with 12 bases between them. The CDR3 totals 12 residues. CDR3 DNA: TGCAGCATGTGGGGGTGGCAAGAGACCCAGTACTTC. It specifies CSMWGWQETQYF.

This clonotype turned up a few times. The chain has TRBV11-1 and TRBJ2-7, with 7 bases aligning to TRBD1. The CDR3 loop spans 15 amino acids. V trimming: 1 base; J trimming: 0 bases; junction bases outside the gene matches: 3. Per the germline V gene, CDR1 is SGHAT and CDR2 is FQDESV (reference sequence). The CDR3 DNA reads TGTGCCAGCAGCTTAGTTCGGGACAGCTCCTACGAGCAGTACTTC. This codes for CASSLVRDSSYEQYF.

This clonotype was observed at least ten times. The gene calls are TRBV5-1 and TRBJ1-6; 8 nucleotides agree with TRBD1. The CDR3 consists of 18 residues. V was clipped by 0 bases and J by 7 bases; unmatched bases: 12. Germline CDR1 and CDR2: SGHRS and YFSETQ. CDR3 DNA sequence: TGCGCCAGCAGCTTGGTCCCACCCGGGACAGGAGGGAATTCACCCCTCCACTTT. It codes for CASSLVPPGTGGNSPLHF. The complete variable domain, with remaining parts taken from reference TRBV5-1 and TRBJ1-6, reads KAGVTQTPRYLIKTRGQQVTLSCSPISGHRSVSWYQQTPGQGLQFLFEYFSETQRNKGNFPGRFSGRQFSNSRSEMNVSTLELGDSALYLCASSLVPPGTGGNSPLHFGNGTRLTVT.

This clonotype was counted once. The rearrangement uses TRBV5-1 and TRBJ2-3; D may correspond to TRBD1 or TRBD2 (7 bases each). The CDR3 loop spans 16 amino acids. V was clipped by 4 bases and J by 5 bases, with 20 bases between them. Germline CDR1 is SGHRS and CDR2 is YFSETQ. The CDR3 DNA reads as TGCGCCAGCAGCGCGTCAGGGGGGGCCCGGGGAGATACGCAGTATTTT. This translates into CASSASGGARGDTQYF.

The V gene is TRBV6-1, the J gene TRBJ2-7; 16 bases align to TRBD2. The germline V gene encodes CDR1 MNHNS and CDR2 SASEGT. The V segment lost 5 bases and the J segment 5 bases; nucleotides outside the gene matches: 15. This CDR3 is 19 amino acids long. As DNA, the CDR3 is TGTGCCAGCAGTCCTCGCTCGGGGACTAGCGGGAGGGTTCGAGACGAGCAGTACTTC. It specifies CASSPRSGTSGRVRDEQYF.

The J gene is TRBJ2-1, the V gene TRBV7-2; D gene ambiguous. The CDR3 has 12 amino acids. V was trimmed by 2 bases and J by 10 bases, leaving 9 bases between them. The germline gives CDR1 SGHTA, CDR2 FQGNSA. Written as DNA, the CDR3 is TGTGCCAGCAGCTTACGTGGGATCGAGCAGTTCTTC. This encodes CASSLRGIEQFF.

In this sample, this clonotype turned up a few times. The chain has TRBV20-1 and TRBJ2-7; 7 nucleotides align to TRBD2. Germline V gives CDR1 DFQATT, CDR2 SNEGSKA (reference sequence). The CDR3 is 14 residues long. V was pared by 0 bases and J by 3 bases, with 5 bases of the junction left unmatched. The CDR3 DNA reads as TGCAGTGCTAGAGACCGGGAGGTCTACTACGAGCAGTACTTC. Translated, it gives CSARDREVYYEQYF.

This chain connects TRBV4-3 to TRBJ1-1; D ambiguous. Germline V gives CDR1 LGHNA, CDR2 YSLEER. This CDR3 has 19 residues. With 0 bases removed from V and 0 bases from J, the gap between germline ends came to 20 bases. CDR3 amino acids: CASSQDIGVEYGMNTEAFF. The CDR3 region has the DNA TGCGCCAGCAGCCAAGATATCGGAGTAGAGTACGGAATGAACACTGAAGCTTTCTTT.

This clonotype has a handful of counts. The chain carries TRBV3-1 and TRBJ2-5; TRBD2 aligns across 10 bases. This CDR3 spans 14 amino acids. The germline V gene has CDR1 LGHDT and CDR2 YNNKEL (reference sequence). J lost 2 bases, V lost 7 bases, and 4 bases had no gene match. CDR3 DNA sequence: TGTGCCAGCATTGCTAGCGGGAGACAAGAGACCCAGTACTTC. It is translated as CASIASGRQETQYF.

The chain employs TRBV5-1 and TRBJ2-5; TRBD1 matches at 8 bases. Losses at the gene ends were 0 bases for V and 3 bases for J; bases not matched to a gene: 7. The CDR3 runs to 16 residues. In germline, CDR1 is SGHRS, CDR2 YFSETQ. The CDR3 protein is CASSLGVRGLEETQYF. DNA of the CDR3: TGCGCCAGCAGCTTGGGGGTCAGGGGGCTCGAAGAGACCCAGTACTTC.

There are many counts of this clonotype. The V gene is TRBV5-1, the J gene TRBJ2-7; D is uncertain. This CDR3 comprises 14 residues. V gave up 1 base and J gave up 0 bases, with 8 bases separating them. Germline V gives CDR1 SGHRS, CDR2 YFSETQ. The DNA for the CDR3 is TGCGCCAGCAGCTTGTTCAGCAGCTCCTACGAGCAGTACTTC. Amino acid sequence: CASSLFSSSYEQYF. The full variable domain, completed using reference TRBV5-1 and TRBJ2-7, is KAGVTQTPRYLIKTRGQQVTLSCSPISGHRSVSWYQQTPGQGLQFLFEYFSETQRNKGNFPGRFSGRQFSNSRSEMNVSTLELGDSALYLCASSLFSSSYEQYFGPGTRLTVT.

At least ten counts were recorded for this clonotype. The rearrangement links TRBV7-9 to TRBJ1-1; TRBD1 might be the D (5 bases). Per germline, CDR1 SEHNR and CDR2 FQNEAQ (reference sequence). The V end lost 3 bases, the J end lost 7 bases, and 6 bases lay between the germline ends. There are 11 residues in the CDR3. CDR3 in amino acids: CASSLGDEAFF. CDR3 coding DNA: TGTGCCAGCAGCTTGGGGGATGAAGCTTTCTTT.

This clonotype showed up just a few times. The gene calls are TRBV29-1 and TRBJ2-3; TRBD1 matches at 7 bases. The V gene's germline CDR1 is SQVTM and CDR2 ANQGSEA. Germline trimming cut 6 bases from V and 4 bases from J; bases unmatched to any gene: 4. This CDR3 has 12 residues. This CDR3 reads CSVDRSPDTQYF. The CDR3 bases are TGCAGCGTGGACAGGAGCCCAGATACGCAGTATTTT.

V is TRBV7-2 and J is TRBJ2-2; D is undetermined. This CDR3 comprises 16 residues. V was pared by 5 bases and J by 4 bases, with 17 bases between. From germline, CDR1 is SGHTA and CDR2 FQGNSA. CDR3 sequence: CASSQWTSPGTGELFF. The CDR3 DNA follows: TGTGCCAGCAGCCAATGGACCTCCCCGGGCACCGGGGAGCTGTTTTTT.

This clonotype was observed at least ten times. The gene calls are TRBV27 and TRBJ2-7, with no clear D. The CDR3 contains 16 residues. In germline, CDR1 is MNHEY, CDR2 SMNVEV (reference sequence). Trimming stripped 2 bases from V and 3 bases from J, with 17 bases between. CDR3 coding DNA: TGTGCCAGCAGTTTAAAGGTCTCCTGGGCTGGCTACGAGCAGTACTTC. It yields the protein CASSLKVSWAGYEQYF.

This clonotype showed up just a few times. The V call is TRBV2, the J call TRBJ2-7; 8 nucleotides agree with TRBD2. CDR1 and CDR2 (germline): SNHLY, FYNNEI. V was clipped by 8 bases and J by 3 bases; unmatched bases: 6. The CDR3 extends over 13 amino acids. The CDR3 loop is CASLLGRDYEQYF. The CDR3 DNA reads TGTGCCAGCCTACTCGGGAGGGACTACGAGCAGTACTTC. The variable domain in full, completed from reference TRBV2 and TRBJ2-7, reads EPEVTQTPSHQVTQMGQEVILRCVPISNHLYFYWYRQILGQKVEFLVSFYNNEISEKSEIFDDQFSVERPDGSNFTLKIRSTKLEDSAMYFCASLLGRDYEQYFGPGTRLTVT.

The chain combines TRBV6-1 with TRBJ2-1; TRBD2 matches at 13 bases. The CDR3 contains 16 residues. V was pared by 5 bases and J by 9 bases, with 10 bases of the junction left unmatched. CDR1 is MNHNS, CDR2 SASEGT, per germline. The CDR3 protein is CASSQWTSGSRLEQFF. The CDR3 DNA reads TGTGCCAGCAGTCAATGGACTAGCGGGAGTCGGCTTGAGCAGTTCTTC.

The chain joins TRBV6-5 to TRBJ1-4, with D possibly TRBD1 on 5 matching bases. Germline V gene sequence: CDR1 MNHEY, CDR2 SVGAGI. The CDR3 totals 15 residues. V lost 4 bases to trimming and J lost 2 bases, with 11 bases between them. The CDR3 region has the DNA TGTGCCAGCAGTTTAGAGGGGAAGACTAATGAAAAACTGTTTTTT. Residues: CASSLEGKTNEKLFF.

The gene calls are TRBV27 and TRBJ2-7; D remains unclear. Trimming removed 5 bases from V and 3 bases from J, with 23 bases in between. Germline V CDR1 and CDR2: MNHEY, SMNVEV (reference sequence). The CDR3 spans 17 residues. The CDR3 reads CASSHQTPRAPNYEQYF. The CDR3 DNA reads TGTGCCAGCAGTCACCAAACCCCAAGGGCCCCCAACTACGAGCAGTACTTC.

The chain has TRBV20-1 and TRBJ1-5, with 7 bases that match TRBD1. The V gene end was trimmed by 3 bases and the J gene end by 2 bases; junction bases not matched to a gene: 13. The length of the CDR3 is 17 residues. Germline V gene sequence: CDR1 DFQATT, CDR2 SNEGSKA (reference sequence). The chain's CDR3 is CSASAGTGVGGNQPQHF. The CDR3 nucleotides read TGCAGTGCTAGCGCGGGAACAGGGGTAGGAGGCAATCAGCCCCAGCATTTT.

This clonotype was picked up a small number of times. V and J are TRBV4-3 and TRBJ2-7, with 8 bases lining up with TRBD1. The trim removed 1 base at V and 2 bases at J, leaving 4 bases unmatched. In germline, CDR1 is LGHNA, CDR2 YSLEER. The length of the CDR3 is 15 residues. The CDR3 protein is CASSQGRTGPYEQYF. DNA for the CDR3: TGCGCCAGCAGCCAAGGACGGACAGGGCCCTACGAGCAGTACTTC.

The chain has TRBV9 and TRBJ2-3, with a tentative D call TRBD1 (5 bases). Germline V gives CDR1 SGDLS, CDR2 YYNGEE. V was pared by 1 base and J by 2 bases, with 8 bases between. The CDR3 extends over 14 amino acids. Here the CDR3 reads CASSVQGPTDTQYF. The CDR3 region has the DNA TGTGCCAGCAGCGTACAGGGCCCCACAGATACGCAGTATTTT. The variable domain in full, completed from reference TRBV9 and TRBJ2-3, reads DSGVTQTPKHLITATGQRVTLRCSPRSGDLSVYWYQQSLDQGLQFLIQYYNGEERAKGNILERFSAQQFPDLHSELNLSSLELGDSALYFCASSVQGPTDTQYFGPGTRLTVL.